There are a few counts of the clone carrying this T cell receptor beta chain. Arm-PCR with iRepertoire HTBI primers amplified the CDR3 regions for these TCR beta libraries. TCRdb itself ran the multiplex PCR reads through MiXCR, one entry per CDR3 protein. The table has about 540,000 distinct CDR3 sequences, roughly 13% seen once. The sample belongs to a study of regulatory T cells in long-lasting Graves disease. The CDR3 extends over 15 amino acids. Germline assignment: CDR1 SQVTM and CDR2 ANQGSEA. The time point: newly diagnosed GD, antithyroid drugs for less than 3 months. PBMC RNA served as the TCR library source. These data are also associated with another study on T cells in Graves' hyperthyroidism and ophthalmopathy. That source adds: Hyperthyroidism patients were newly diagnosed, had disease duration under 2 months, and were aged 18 to 65 years. In validation, the model predicted ophthalmopathy. These predictions came a median roughly 7.1 months before onset.

The receptor's source is a man aged 30 to 45 with Graves disease. This chain links TRBV29-1 with TRBJ2-3; maybe TRBD1 (6 bases). Sample: peripheral blood mononuclear cells (PBMCs), taken at new diagnosis, from a patient treated with antithyroid drugs. The CDR3 sequence: CSADETDRSTDTQYF. CDR3 nucleotide sequence: TGCAGTGCTGACGAGACCGACAGGAGCACAGATACGCAGTATTTT.